This TCR beta chain came from a study of blood T cell repertoires in COVID-19. Overall study context: PBMCs, B-cell-depleted T cells, or T cells were the source of the cDNA or gDNA that made up the material.

From germline, CDR1 is SGHRS and CDR2 YFSETQ. The CDR3 contains 14 residues. V was shortened by 3 bases and J by 10 bases, with 16 bases between the two germline ends. In the authors' workflow: Estimates of nucleated cell counts were drawn from the amplification of reference gene primers. Using immunoSEQ multiplex PCR, the repertoire was profiled, and TCRdb retains in-frame clones only, with some absent. D and trimming were read from the DNA, whereas the V and J calls and clone size are those reported in that table. The table shows under 130,000 clones, with roughly 89% occurring only once. The sample taken for sequencing was peripheral blood. This sequence was found in a woman over 75 in a cohort sampled during active COVID-19. This chain uses TRBV5-1 with TRBJ2-2, with D perhaps TRBD2 (6 bases). The CDR3 sequence: CASSSGLGGEELFF. Here the CDR3 DNA reads TGCGCCAGCAGCTCGGGACTGGGTGGGGAGGAGCTGTTTTTT.